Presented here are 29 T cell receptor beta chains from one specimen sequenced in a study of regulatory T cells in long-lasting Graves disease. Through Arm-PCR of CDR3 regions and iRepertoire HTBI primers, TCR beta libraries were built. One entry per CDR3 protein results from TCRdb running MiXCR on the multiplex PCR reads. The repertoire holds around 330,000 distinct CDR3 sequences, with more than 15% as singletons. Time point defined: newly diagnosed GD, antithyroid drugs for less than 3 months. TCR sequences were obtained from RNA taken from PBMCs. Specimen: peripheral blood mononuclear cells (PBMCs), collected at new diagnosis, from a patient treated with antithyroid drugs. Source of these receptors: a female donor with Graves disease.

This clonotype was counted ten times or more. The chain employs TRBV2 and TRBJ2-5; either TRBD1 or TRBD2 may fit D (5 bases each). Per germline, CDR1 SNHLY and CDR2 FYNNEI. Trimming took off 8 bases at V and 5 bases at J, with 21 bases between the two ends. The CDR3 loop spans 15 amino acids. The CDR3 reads CASAPEGLGRETQYF. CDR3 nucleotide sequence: TGTGCCAGCGCCCCTGAGGGGCTGGGTAGGGAGACCCAGTACTTC.

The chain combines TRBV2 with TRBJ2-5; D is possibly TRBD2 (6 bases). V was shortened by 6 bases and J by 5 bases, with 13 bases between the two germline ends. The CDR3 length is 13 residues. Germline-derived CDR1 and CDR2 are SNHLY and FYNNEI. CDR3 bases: TGTGCCAGCAGGACTAGGCCCGGGGAGACCCAGTACTTC. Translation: CASRTRPGETQYF.

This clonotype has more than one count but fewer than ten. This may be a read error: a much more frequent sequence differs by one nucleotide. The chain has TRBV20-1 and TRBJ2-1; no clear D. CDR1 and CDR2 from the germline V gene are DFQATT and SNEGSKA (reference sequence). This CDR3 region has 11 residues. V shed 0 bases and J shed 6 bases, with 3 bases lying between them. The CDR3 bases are TGCAGTGCTAGAGATAGCAATGAGCAGTTCTTC. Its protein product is CSARDSNEQFF.

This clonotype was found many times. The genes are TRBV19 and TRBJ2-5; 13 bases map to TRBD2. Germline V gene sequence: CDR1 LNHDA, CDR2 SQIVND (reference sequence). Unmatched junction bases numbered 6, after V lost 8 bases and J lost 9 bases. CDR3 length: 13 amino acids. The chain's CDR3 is CASSGLAGEAQYF. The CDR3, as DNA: TGTGCCAGTTCTGGACTAGCGGGAGAAGCCCAGTACTTC.

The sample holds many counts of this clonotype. The CDR3 reads CASSLGLAVDEQFF. As DNA, the CDR3 is TGTGCCAGCAGTTTGGGACTAGCAGTCGATGAGCAGTTCTTC. The rearrangement links TRBV12-3 or TRBV12-4 to TRBJ2-1; 9 nucleotides line up with TRBD2. The CDR3 spans 14 residues. Trimming cost V 3 bases and J 8 bases; bases outside gene matches: 5.

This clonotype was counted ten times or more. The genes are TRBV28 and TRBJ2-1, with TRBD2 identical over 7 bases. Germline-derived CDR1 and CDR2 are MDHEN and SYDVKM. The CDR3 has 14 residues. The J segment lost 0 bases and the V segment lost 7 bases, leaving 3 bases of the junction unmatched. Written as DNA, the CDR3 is TGTGCCAGCATACGCGGGAGCTCCTACAATGAGCAGTTCTTC. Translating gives CASIRGSSYNEQFF.

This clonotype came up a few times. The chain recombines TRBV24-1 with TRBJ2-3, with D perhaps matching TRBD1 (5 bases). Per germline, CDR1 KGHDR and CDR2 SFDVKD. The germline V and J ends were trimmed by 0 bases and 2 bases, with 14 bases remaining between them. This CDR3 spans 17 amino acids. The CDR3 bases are TGTGCCACCAGTGATTTGCGAGGTGACAGCTCCACAGATACGCAGTATTTT. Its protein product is CATSDLRGDSSTDTQYF.

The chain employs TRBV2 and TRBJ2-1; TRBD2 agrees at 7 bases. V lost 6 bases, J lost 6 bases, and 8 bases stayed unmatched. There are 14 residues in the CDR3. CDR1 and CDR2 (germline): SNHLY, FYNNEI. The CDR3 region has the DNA TGTGCCAGCAGGAGGAGGGAGGGTGGCAATGAGCAGTTCTTC. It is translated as CASRRREGGNEQFF. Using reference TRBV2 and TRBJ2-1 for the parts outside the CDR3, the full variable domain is EPEVTQTPSHQVTQMGQEVILRCVPISNHLYFYWYRQILGQKVEFLVSFYNNEISEKSEIFDDQFSVERPDGSNFTLKIRSTKLEDSAMYFCASRRREGGNEQFFGPGTRLTVL.

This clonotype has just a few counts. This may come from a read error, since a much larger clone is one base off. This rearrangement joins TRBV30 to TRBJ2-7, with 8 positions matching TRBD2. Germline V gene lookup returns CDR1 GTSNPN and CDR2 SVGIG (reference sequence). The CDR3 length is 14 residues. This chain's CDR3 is CAWSVLAEDYGQYF. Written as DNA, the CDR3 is TGTGCCTGGAGTGTACTAGCGGAGGACTACGGGCAGTACTTC.

Here the CDR3 reads CASSQPSDQETQYF. The DNA for the CDR3 is TGCGCCAGCAGCCAACCTAGCGACCAAGAGACCCAGTACTTC. This chain links TRBV4-1 with TRBJ2-5; tentatively, D is TRBD2 (6 bases). CDR1 is MGHRA and CDR2 is YSYEKL in the germline V gene. The CDR3 runs 14 residues. Trimming took 2 bases from V and 0 from J, leaving 7 bases between them.

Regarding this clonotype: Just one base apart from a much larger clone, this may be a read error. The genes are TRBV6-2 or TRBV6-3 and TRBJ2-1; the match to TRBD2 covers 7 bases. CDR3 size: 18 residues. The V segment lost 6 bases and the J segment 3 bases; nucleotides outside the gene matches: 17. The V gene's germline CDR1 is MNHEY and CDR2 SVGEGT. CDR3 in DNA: TGTGCCAGCAGCTATGCCGGGGGAGGGGCTAGCAGCTACAATGAGCAGTTCTTC. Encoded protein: CASSYAGGGASSYNEQFF.

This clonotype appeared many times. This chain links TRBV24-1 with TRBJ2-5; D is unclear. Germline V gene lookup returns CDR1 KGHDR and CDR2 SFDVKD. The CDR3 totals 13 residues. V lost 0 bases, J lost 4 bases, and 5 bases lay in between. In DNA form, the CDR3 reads TGTGCCACCAGTGATTTGTCGCGAGAGACCCAGTACTTC. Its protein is CATSDLSRETQYF.

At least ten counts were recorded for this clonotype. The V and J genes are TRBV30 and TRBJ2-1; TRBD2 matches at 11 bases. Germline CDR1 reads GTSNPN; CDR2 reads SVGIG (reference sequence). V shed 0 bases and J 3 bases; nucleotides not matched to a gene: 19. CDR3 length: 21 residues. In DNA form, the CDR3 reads TGTGCCTGGAGTGTACGGAGGGGACTAGCGGACCCTCTTCTCCTCTACAATGAGCAGTTCTTC. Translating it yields CAWSVRRGLADPLLLYNEQFF.

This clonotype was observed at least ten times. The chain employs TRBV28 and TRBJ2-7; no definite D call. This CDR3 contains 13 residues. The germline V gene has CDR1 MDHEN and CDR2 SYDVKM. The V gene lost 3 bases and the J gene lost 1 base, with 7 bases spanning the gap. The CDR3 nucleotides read TGTGCCAGCAGTTTGCCCGTGTCCTACGAGCAGTACTTC. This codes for CASSLPVSYEQYF.

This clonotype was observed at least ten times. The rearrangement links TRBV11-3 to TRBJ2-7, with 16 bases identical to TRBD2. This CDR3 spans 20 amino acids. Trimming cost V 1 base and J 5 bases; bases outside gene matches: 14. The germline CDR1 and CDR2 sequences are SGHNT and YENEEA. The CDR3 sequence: CASSLALGLAGGRGENEQYF. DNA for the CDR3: TGTGCCAGCAGCTTAGCCCTGGGACTAGCGGGGGGGAGGGGGGAAAACGAGCAGTACTTC.

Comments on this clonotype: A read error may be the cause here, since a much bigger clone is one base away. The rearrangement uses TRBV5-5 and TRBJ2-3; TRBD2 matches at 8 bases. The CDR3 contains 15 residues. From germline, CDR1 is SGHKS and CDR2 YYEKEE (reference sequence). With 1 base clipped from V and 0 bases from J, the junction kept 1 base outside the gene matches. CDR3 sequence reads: CASSLQRESTDTQYF. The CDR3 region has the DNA TGTGCCAGCAGCTTGCAGCGGGAGAGCACAGATACGCAGTATTTT.

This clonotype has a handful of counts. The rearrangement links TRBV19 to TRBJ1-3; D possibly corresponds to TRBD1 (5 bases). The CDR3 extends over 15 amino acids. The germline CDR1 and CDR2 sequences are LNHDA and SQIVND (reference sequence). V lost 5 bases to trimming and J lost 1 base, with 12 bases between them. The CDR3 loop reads CASSPRGGSGNTIYF. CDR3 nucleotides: TGTGCCAGTAGTCCCCGGGGCGGATCTGGAAACACCATATATTTT.

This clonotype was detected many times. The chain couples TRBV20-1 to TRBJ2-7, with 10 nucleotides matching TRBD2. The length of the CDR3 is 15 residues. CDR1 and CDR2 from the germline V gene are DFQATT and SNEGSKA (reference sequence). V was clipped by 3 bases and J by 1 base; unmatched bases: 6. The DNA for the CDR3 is TGCAGTGCTAGTGCGGGACTAGCGATTTCCTACGAGCAGTACTTC. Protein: CSASAGLAISYEQYF.

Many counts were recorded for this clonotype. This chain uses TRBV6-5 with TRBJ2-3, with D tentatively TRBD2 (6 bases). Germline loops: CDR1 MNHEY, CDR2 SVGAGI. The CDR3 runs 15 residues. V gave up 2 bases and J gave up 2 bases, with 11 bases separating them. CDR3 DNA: TGTGCCAGCAGTTACGGGGAGGAAGACACAGATACGCAGTATTTT. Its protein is CASSYGEEDTDTQYF.

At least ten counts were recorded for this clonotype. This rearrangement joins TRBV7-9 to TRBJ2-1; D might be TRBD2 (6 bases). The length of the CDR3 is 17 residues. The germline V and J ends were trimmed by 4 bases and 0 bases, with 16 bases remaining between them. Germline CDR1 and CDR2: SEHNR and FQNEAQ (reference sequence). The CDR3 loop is CASSSILMGGSYNEQFF. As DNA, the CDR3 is TGTGCCAGCAGCTCCATCCTAATGGGGGGCTCCTACAATGAGCAGTTCTTC. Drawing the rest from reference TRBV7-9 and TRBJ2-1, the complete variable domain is DTGVSQNPRHKITKRGQNVTFRCDPISEHNRLYWYRQTLGQGPEFLTYFQNEAQLEKSRLLSDRFSAERPKGSFSTLEIQRTEQGDSAMYLCASSSILMGGSYNEQFFGPGTRLTVL.

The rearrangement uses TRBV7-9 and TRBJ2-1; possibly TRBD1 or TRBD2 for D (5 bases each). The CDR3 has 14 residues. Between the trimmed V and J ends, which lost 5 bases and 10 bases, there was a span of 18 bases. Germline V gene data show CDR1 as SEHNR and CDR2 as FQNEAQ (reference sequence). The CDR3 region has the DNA TGTGCCAGCAGCCCCTGGGGACCCCTCCGAGAGCAGTTCTTC. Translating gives CASSPWGPLREQFF.

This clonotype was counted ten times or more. The CDR3 DNA is TGCGCCAGCAGCTTGCGGGGACAGCAAAACACCGGGGAGCTGTTTTTT. Its translation: CASSLRGQQNTGELFF. The genes are TRBV5-1 and TRBJ2-2; 7 nucleotides line up with TRBD1. Germline V lookup: CDR1 SGHRS, CDR2 YFSETQ. Germline trimming cut 1 base from V and 2 bases from J; bases unmatched to any gene: 5. The CDR3 is 16 residues long.

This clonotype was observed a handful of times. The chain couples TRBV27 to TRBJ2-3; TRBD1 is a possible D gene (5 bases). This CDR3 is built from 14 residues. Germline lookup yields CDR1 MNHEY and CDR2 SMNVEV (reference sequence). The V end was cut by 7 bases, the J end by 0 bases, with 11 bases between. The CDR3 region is CASTRQRSTDTQYF. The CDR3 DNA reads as TGTGCCAGCACCAGACAGAGAAGCACAGATACGCAGTATTTT.

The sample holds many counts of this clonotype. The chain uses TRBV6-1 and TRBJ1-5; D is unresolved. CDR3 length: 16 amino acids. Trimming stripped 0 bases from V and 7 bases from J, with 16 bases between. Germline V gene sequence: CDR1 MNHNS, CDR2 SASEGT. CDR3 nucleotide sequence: TGTGCCAGCAGTGAAGCCCGAGGTCTAGGCATCCAGCCCCAGCATTTT. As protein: CASSEARGLGIQPQHF.

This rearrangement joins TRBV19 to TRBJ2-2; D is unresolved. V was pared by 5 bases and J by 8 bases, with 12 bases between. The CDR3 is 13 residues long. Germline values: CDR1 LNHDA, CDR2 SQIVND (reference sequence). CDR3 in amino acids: CASSRTIQGELFF. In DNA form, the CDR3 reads TGTGCCAGTAGTCGAACGATACAGGGGGAGCTGTTTTTT.

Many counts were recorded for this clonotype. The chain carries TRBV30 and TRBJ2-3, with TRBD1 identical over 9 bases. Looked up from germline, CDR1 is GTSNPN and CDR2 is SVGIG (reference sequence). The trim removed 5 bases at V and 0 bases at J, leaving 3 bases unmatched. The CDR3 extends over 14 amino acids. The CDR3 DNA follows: TGTGCCTGGGACAGGGGGGCCAGCACAGATACGCAGTATTTT. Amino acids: CAWDRGASTDTQYF.

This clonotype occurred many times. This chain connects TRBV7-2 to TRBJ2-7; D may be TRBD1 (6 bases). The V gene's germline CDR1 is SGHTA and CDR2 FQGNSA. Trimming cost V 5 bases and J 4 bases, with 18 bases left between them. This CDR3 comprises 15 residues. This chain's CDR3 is CASSQAVGQLYEQYF. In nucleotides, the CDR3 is TGTGCCAGCAGCCAAGCAGTCGGACAGCTTTACGAGCAGTACTTC.

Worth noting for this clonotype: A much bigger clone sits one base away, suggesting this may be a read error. Written as DNA, the CDR3 is TGTGCCTGGAAAGCGGGAGGCTCCCGCGAGCAGTACTTC. Translating it yields CAWKAGGSREQYF. The rearrangement uses TRBV5-4 and TRBJ2-7, with 9 nucleotides matching TRBD2. Germline values: CDR1 SGHNT, CDR2 YYREEE (reference sequence). The CDR3 totals 13 residues. Trimming at V came to 10 bases and at J to 6 bases, leaving 11 bases not matched to a gene. The full variable domain, in which reference TRBV5-4 and TRBJ2-7 provide the parts outside the CDR3, is ETGVTQSPTHLIKTRGQQVTLRCSSQSGHNTVSWYQQALGQGPQFIFQYYREEENGRGNFPPRFSGLQFPNYSSELNVNALELDDSALYLCAWKAGGSREQYFGPGTRLTVT.

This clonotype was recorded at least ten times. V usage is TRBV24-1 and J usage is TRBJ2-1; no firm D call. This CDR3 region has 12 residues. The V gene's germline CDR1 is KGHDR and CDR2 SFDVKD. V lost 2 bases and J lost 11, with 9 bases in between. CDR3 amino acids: CATSDSGDQQFF. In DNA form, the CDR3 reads TGTGCCACCAGTGATTCTGGGGATCAGCAGTTCTTC.